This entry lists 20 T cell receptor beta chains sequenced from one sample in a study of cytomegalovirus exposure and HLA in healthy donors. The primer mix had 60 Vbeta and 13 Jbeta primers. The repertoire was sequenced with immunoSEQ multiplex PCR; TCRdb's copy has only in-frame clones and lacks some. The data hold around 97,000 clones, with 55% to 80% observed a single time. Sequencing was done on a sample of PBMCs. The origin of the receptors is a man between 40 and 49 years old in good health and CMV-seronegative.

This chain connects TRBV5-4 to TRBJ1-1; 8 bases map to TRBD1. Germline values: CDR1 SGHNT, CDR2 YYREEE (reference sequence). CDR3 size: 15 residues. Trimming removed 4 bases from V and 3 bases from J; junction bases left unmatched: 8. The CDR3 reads CASSRWTTGDTEAFF. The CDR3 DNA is TGTGCCAGCAGCCGGTGGACGACAGGGGACACTGAAGCTTTCTTT.

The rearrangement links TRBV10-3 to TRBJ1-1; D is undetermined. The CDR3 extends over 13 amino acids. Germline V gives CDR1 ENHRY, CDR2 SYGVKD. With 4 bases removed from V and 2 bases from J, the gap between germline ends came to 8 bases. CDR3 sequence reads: CAISVAINTEAFF. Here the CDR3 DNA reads TGTGCCATCAGTGTAGCTATTAACACTGAAGCTTTCTTT.

The CDR3 loop is CASSRGMNTEAFF. As DNA, the CDR3 is TGTGCCAGCTCTCGCGGTATGAACACTGAAGCTTTCTTT. The V gene is TRBV7-8, the J gene TRBJ1-1; D unresolved. The length of the CDR3 is 13 residues. Germline loops: CDR1 SGHVS, CDR2 FQNEAQ. Trimming left V 8 bases short and J 0 bases short, with 10 bases between.

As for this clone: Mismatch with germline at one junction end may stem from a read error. The CDR3 protein is CASRLASYNSPLHF. The CDR3, as DNA: TGTGCCAGCAGATTAGCGAGTTACAATTCACCCCTCCACTTT. The chain is built from TRBV7-2 and TRBJ1-6, with D unclear. The germline V gene encodes CDR1 SGHTA and CDR2 FQGNSA. This CDR3 has 14 residues.

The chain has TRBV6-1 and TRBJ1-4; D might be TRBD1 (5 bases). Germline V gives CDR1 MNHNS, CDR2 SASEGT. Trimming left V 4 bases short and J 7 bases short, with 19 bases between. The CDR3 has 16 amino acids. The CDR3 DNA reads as TGTGCCAGCAGTGGGGGCTTCGGGACTCTGTCTGAAAAACTGTTTTTT. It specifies CASSGGFGTLSEKLFF.

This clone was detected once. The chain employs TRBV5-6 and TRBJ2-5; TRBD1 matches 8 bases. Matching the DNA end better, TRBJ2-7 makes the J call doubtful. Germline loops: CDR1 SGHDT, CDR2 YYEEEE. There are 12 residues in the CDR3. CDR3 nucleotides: TGTGCCAGCAGCTCACAGGGGGACGAGCAGTACTTC. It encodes CASSSQGDEQYF.

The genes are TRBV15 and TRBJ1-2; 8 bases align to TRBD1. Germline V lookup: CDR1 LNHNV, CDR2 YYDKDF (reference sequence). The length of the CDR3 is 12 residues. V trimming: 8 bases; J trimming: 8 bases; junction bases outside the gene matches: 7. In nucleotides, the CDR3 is TGTGCCACCGGCGGACAGGGCAGAGGCTACACCTTC. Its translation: CATGGQGRGYTF. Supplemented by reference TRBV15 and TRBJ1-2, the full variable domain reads DAMVIQNPRYQVTQFGKPVTLSCSQTLNHNVMYWYQQKSSQAPKLLFHYYDKDFNNEADTPDNFQSRRPNTSFCFLDIRSPGLGDTAMYLCATGGQGRGYTFGSGTRLTVV.

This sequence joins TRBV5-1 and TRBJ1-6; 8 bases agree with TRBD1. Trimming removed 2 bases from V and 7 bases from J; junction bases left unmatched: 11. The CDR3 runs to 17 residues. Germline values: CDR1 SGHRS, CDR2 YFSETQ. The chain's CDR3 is CASSFAHPRGQNSPLHF. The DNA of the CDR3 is TGCGCCAGCAGCTTCGCCCACCCCAGGGGGCAGAATTCACCCCTCCACTTT.

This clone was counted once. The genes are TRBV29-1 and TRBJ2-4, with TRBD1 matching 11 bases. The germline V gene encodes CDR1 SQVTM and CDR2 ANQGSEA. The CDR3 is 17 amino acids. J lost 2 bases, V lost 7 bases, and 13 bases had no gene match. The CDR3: CSATPRDRGKSKNIQYF. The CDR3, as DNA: TGCAGCGCCACCCCGCGGGACAGGGGGAAGTCCAAAAACATTCAGTACTTC.

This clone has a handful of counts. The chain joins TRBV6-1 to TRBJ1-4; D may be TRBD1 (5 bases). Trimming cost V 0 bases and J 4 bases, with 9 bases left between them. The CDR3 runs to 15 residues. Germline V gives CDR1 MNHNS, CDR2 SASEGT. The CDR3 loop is CASSEAGGDNEKLFF. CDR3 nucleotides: TGTGCCAGCAGTGAAGCGGGGGGAGATAATGAAAAACTGTTTTTT.

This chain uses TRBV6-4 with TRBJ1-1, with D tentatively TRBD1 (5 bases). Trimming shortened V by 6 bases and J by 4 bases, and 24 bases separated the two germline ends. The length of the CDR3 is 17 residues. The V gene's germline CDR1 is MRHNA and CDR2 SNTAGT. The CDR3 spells CASRPQESSIIFTEAFF. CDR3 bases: TGTGCCAGCAGGCCACAGGAATCATCGATTATCTTCACTGAAGCTTTCTTT.

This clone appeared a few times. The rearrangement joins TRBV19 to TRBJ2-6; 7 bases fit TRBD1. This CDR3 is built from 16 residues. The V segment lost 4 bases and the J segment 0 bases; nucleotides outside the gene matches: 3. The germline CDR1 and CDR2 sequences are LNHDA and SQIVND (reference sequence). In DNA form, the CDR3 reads TGTGCCAGTAGTAGCCCAGGGGGCTCTGGGGCCAACGTCCTGACTTTC. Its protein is CASSSPGGSGANVLTF. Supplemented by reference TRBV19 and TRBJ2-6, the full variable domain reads DGGITQSPKYLFRKEGQNVTLSCEQNLNHDAMYWYRQDPGQGLRLIYYSQIVNDFQKGDIAEGYSVSREKKESFPLTVTSAQKNPTAFYLCASSSPGGSGANVLTFGAGSRLTVL.

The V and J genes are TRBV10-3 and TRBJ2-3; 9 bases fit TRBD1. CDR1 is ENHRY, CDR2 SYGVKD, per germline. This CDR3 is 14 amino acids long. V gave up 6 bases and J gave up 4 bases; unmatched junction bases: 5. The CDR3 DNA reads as TGTGCCATCAGCTTTAACAGGGGGCCAGATACGCAGTATTTT. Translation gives CAISFNRGPDTQYF.

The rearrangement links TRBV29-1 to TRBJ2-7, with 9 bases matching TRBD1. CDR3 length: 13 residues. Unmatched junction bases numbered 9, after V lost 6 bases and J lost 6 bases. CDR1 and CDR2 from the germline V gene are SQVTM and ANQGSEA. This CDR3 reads CSVKRGTGFEQYF. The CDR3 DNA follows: TGCAGCGTCAAACGCGGGACAGGGTTCGAGCAGTACTTC.

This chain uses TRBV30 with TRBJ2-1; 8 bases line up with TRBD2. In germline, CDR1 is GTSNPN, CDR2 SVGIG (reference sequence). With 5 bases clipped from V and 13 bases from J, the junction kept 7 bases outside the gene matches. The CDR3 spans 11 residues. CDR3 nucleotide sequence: TGTGCCTGGCGGGGGAGGACTAGCCAGTTCTTC. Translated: CAWRGRTSQFF.

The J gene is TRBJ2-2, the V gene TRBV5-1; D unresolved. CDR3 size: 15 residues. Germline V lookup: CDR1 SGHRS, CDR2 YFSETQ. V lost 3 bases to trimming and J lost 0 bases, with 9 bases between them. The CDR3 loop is CASSYSPANTGELFF. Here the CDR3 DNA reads TGCGCCAGCAGCTACTCACCCGCGAACACCGGGGAGCTGTTTTTT.

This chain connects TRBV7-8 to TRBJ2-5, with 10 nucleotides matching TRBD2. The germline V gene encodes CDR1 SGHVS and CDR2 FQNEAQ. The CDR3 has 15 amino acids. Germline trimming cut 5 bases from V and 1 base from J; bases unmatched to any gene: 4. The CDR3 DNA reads TGTGCCAGCAGCCTACTAGCGGGGTTCCAAGAGACCCAGTACTTC. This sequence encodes CASSLLAGFQETQYF.

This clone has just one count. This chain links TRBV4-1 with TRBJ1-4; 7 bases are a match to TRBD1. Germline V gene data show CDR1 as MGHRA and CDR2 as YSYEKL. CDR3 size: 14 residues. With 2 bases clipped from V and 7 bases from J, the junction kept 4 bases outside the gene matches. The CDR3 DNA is TGCGCCAGCAGCCAACTTACAGGGGTTGAAAAACTGTTTTTT. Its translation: CASSQLTGVEKLFF.

The CDR3, as DNA: TGTGCCAGCAGAAGAGCGGGGCGATACGAGCAGTACTTC. Protein: CASRRAGRYEQYF. The chain joins TRBV2 to TRBJ2-7, with 7 bases identical to TRBD2. The V and J ends lost 6 bases and 4 bases, in that order; junction bases with no gene match: 6. The germline CDR1 and CDR2 sequences are SNHLY and FYNNEI. The CDR3 totals 13 residues.

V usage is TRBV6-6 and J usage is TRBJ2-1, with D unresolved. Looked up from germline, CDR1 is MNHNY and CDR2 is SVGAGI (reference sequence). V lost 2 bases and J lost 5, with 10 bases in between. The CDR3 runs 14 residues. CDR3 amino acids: CASSYLDTDNEQFF. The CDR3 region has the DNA TGTGCCAGCAGTTACCTCGACACGGACAATGAGCAGTTCTTC.